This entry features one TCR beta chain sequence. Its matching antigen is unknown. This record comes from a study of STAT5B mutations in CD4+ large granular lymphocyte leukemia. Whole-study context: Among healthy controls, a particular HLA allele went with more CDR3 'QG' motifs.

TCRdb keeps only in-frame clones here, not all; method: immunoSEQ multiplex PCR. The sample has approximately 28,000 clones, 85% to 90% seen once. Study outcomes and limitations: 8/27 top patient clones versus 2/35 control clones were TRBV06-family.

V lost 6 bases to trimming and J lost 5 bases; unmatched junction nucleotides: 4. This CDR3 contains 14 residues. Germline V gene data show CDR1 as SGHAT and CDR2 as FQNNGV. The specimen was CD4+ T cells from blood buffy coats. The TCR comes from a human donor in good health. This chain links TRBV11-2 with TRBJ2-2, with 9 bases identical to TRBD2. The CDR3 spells CASRLAGSTGELFF. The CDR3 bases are TGTGCCAGCAGACTAGCGGGTTCGACCGGGGAGCTGTTTTTT.